The 25 T cell receptor beta chains given below trace back to one sample, sequenced in a study of blood T cell repertoires in COVID-19. Profiled with immunoSEQ multiplex PCR; TCRdb holds only in-frame clones, not every one. Of some 670,000 clones in the sample, approximately 90% were seen once. The sequencing input was peripheral blood. The receptors were gathered from a woman in her late teens or twenties with acute or convalescent COVID-19.

The genes are TRBV18 and TRBJ2-5; no firm D call. Germline assignment: CDR1 KGHSH and CDR2 LQKENI. V was trimmed by 7 bases and J by 2 bases, leaving 11 bases between them. The CDR3 extends over 13 amino acids. Here the CDR3 reads CASLATVQETQYF. In DNA, the CDR3 is TGTGCCAGCTTAGCCACGGTACAAGAGACCCAGTACTTC.

The CDR3 nucleotides are TGTGCCAGCAGCTTCTCACAGGGGTACTATGGCTACACCTTC. Translated: CASSFSQGYYGYTF. The chain joins TRBV5-6 to TRBJ1-2, with 7 nucleotides matching TRBD1. The CDR3 totals 14 residues. V was clipped by 2 bases and J by 3 bases; unmatched bases: 4. Germline-derived CDR1 and CDR2 are SGHDT and YYEEEE.

The chain combines TRBV2 with TRBJ2-3; 8 nucleotides agree with TRBD1. Germline assignment: CDR1 SNHLY and CDR2 FYNNEI. With V trimmed by 7 bases and J by 3 bases, 6 bases remained unmatched. This CDR3 has 14 residues. The CDR3 spells CASTSRGRTDTQYF. The CDR3 nucleotides are TGTGCCAGCACAAGCAGGGGGCGTACAGATACGCAGTATTTT.

This chain uses TRBV7-8 with TRBJ2-1; 7 nucleotides align to TRBD2. Per germline, CDR1 SGHVS and CDR2 FQNEAQ. Trimming took 4 bases from V and 6 from J; bases not matched to a gene: 6. The CDR3 has 14 amino acids. The CDR3 reads CASSSGGSLNEQFF. In DNA form, the CDR3 reads TGTGCCAGCAGCTCGGGCGGGAGTCTCAATGAGCAGTTCTTC.

This chain joins TRBV6-5 and TRBJ1-1; D might be TRBD1 (5 bases). Between the trimmed V and J ends, which lost 0 bases and 6 bases, there was a span of 14 bases. From germline, CDR1 is MNHEY and CDR2 SVGAGI. This CDR3 contains 15 residues. The CDR3 is CASSYSPGFISEAFF. The CDR3 DNA reads as TGTGCCAGCAGTTACTCGCCAGGGTTTATCTCTGAAGCTTTCTTT.

The chain combines TRBV18 with TRBJ2-7; 10 positions match TRBD1. Germline values: CDR1 KGHSH, CDR2 LQKENI. Losses at the gene ends were 6 bases for V and 5 bases for J; bases not matched to a gene: 4. CDR3 length: 13 amino acids. Here the CDR3 reads CASSRDRGDEQYF. The CDR3 DNA sequence: TGTGCCAGCTCCCGGGACAGGGGTGACGAGCAGTACTTC.

The chain joins TRBV24-1 to TRBJ1-1; maybe TRBD1 (6 bases). The V end lost 10 bases, the J end lost 1 base, and 12 bases lay between the germline ends. The germline gives CDR1 KGHDR, CDR2 SFDVKD. CDR3 length equals 13 residues. The CDR3 here is CATRSDRNTEAFF. The CDR3 DNA is TGTGCCACGAGATCGGACAGGAACACTGAAGCTTTCTTT.

This rearrangement joins TRBV6-2 or TRBV6-3 to TRBJ2-3; no reliable D call. Trimming removed 2 bases at V and 6 bases at J, with 9 bases between. The germline V gene has CDR1 MNHEY and CDR2 SVGEGT. This CDR3 has 13 amino acids. CDR3 sequence (DNA): TGTGCCAGCAGTTACCCACCCGCGGATACGCAGTATTTT. This translates into CASSYPPADTQYF.

The gene calls are TRBV5-1 and TRBJ2-2; 12 nucleotides align to TRBD2. Germline CDR1 is SGHRS and CDR2 is YFSETQ. With V trimmed by 4 bases and J by 5 bases, 6 bases remained unmatched. The CDR3 sequence is 16 residues long. The CDR3: CASSLRLAGVTGELFF. In nucleotides, the CDR3 is TGCGCCAGCAGCCTCCGACTAGCGGGGGTGACCGGGGAGCTGTTTTTT.

The V and J genes are TRBV9 and TRBJ2-2; D might be TRBD1 (6 bases). CDR3 length: 14 amino acids. Germline V gene data show CDR1 as SGDLS and CDR2 as YYNGEE. V lost 1 base and J 5 bases, leaving 9 bases between the germline ends. The CDR3 here is CASSVSTGTGELFF. The CDR3 nucleotides are TGTGCCAGCAGCGTAAGCACAGGGACCGGGGAGCTGTTTTTT.

This clone was detected once. The CDR3 bases are TGTGCCAGCAGCCCCTCCGGGACAGGGAGAATCTATGGCTACACCTTC. It is translated as CASSPSGTGRIYGYTF. This chain joins TRBV11-3 and TRBJ1-2, with 9 nucleotides matching TRBD1. The CDR3 is made up of 16 amino acids. From germline, CDR1 is SGHNT and CDR2 YENEEA. V trimming: 5 bases; J trimming: 4 bases; junction bases outside the gene matches: 11.

The chain uses TRBV30 and TRBJ2-2; D might be TRBD1 (5 bases). Between the trimmed V and J ends, which lost 0 bases and 3 bases, there was a span of 14 bases. The CDR3 consists of 16 residues. Per the germline V gene, CDR1 is GTSNPN and CDR2 is SVGIG (reference sequence). CDR3 region: CAWSVLSDSHTGELFF. CDR3 sequence (DNA): TGTGCCTGGAGTGTATTAAGTGACAGCCACACCGGGGAGCTGTTTTTT.

The chain recombines TRBV19 with TRBJ1-4; TRBD1 might be the D (5 bases). V shed 6 bases and J shed 4 bases, with 15 bases lying between them. The CDR3 has 15 residues. Per the germline V gene, CDR1 is LNHDA and CDR2 is SQIVND (reference sequence). This chain's CDR3 is CASSSLGGVNEKLFF. Written as DNA, the CDR3 is TGTGCCAGTAGCTCGTTGGGAGGGGTTAATGAAAAACTGTTTTTT.

The V gene is TRBV28, the J gene TRBJ2-6; D unclear. This CDR3 spans 13 amino acids. Germline values: CDR1 MDHEN, CDR2 SYDVKM. The V end was cut by 5 bases, the J end by 2 bases, with 4 bases between. CDR3 in amino acids: CASSLPGANVLTF. The CDR3 nucleotides are TGTGCCAGCAGTCTCCCTGGGGCCAACGTCCTGACTTTC.

The rearrangement uses TRBV19 and TRBJ1-5, with 8 positions matching TRBD1. The CDR3 loop spans 17 amino acids. With V trimmed by 6 bases and J by 0 bases, 10 bases remained unmatched. Per the germline V gene, CDR1 is LNHDA and CDR2 is SQIVND (reference sequence). The CDR3 DNA sequence: TGTGCCAGTAGACCGACAGGGGACCTATATAGCAATCAGCCCCAGCATTTT. The encoded protein is CASRPTGDLYSNQPQHF.

This chain links TRBV20-1 with TRBJ1-3, with D maybe TRBD1 (6 bases). This CDR3 has 15 residues. The germline V and J ends were trimmed by 3 bases and 4 bases, with 16 bases remaining between them. In germline, CDR1 is DFQATT, CDR2 SNEGSKA (reference sequence). In DNA form, the CDR3 reads TGCAGTGCTAGTTCAACAGGGAAAGGAGGAAACACCATATATTTT. It is translated as CSASSTGKGGNTIYF.

This clone was seen more than once but under ten times. CDR3 amino acids: CASSSTGSGEKLFF. In DNA, the CDR3 is TGCGCCAGCAGCTCGACAGGGTCGGGGGAAAAACTGTTTTTT. The V gene is TRBV5-1, the J gene TRBJ1-4; 7 nucleotides align to TRBD1. The CDR3 has 14 amino acids. V trimming: 3 bases; J trimming: 8 bases; junction bases outside the gene matches: 7. The germline V gene encodes CDR1 SGHRS and CDR2 YFSETQ.

The table lists this clone with a count of one. The gene calls are TRBV7-3 and TRBJ2-2; 9 bases fit TRBD1. From germline, CDR1 is SGHTA and CDR2 FQGTGA. Trimming removed 5 bases from V and 4 bases from J; junction bases left unmatched: 8. The CDR3 extends over 16 amino acids. The CDR3 sequence is CASSPTGGAGTGELFF. The CDR3, as DNA: TGTGCCAGCAGCCCCACAGGGGGCGCTGGCACCGGGGAGCTGTTTTTT.

The V gene is TRBV18, the J gene TRBJ1-2; the D gene is possibly TRBD1 (5 bases). Trimming took off 2 bases at V and 2 bases at J, with 12 bases between the two ends. This CDR3 is built from 15 residues. Germline V gene lookup returns CDR1 KGHSH and CDR2 LQKENI. The DNA for the CDR3 is TGTGCCAGCTCACCAGAGGCAGGGTGGAACTATGGCTACACCTTC. It translates to CASSPEAGWNYGYTF.

This clone was counted only a few times. This chain uses TRBV4-1 with TRBJ1-1; TRBD1 might be the D (6 bases). There are 16 residues in the CDR3. From germline, CDR1 is MGHRA and CDR2 YSYEKL. Trimming removed 1 base at V and 4 bases at J, with 16 bases between. CDR3 sequence: CASSQAKGHTRTEAFF. In nucleotides, the CDR3 is TGCGCCAGCAGCCAAGCTAAGGGACACACTCGCACTGAAGCTTTCTTT.

The rearrangement joins TRBV4-3 to TRBJ2-3; 11 nucleotides agree with TRBD2. Germline V gene data show CDR1 as LGHNA and CDR2 as YSLEER. V shed 4 bases, J shed 3 bases, and the junction held 15 bases outside the gene matches. CDR3 length: 19 amino acids. In DNA form, the CDR3 reads TGCGCCAGCAGCCCTCACGGCAGGGCTAGCGGGGGGCGTACAGATACGCAGTATTTT. This gives the protein CASSPHGRASGGRTDTQYF.

The chain recombines TRBV13 with TRBJ1-5; D is possibly TRBD1 (6 bases). Trimming took off 2 bases at V and 6 bases at J, with 17 bases between the two ends. Germline CDR1 and CDR2: PRHDT and FYEKMQ (reference sequence). This CDR3 spans 16 amino acids. CDR3 sequence reads: CASSLSRGYIGQPQHF. As DNA, the CDR3 is TGTGCCAGCAGCTTATCCAGGGGTTACATAGGTCAGCCCCAGCATTTT.

V usage is TRBV19 and J usage is TRBJ1-1, with D possibly matching TRBD1 (5 bases). With 8 bases removed from V and 3 bases from J, the gap between germline ends came to 10 bases. CDR1 LNHDA and CDR2 SQIVND come from the germline V gene (reference sequence). CDR3 length equals 12 residues. CDR3 amino acids: CASDSWDTEAFF. The CDR3 DNA sequence: TGTGCCAGTGACAGTTGGGACACTGAAGCTTTCTTT.

This clone was counted a single time. At one end the junction does not follow the germline gene, possibly because of a read error. The chain links TRBV4-1 to TRBJ2-2; no definite D call. There are 12 residues in the CDR3. Germline V lookup: CDR1 MGHRA, CDR2 YSYEKL. The CDR3 here is CTSSPYGGELFF. For the CDR3, the DNA is TGCACCAGCAGCCCCTACGGCGGGGAGCTGTTTTTT.

The chain couples TRBV5-1 to TRBJ1-1; a possible D gene is TRBD1 (5 bases). Between the trimmed V and J ends, which lost 7 bases and 3 bases, there was a span of 16 bases. The CDR3 spans 14 residues. Germline assignment: CDR1 SGHRS and CDR2 YFSETQ. CDR3 DNA: TGCGCCAGCCGAGGTCTTCGGGGGTACACTGAAGCTTTCTTT. Translated: CASRGLRGYTEAFF.